A selection of T cell receptor beta chains follows, all from one sample in a study of cytomegalovirus exposure and HLA in healthy donors. TCRdb keeps only in-frame clones here, not all; method: immunoSEQ multiplex PCR. Of 110,000 to 150,000 clones in the sample, around 79% were seen once. Sequences were obtained from PBMCs. The receptors were sampled from a male donor in good health and CMV-seronegative. Each CDR3 is given with its conserved first and last residue.

v_gene	j_gene	CDR3aa
TRBV6-1	TRBJ1-3	CASSPQAKSGNTIYF
TRBV7-2	TRBJ2-4	CASSHLAGGIAKNIQYF
TRBV15	TRBJ1-1	CATSRDVQGNTEAFF
TRBV19	TRBJ2-1	CASTAGPGQFF
TRBV29-1	TRBJ2-5	CSSRDTYQETQYF
TRBV12-5	.	CASGLVRGTGPHEQYF
TRBV2	TRBJ2-7	CASNPNQGVEQYF
TRBV30	TRBJ2-2	CAWTGGVIGELFF
TRBV11-2	TRBJ1-3	CASSLPGSGNTIYF
TRBV7-3	TRBJ2-3	CASSPDRSTDTQYF
TRBV9	TRBJ1-1	CASSEYRGAGTEAFF
TRBV27	TRBJ1-2	CASSFAWTGYGYTF
TRBV7-6	TRBJ1-6	CASKKTGGLDSPLHF
TRBV19	TRBJ2-7	CASSISTGSSSYEQYF
TRBV4-1	TRBJ2-7	CASSQGWGGEQYF
TRBV30	TRBJ1-1	CAWSARTGAFF
TRBV18	TRBJ2-7	CASSPAAHLRLYEQYF
TRBV5-1	TRBJ1-4	CASSLGRGGLNEKLFF
TRBV7-2	TRBJ2-7	CASSFTGALYEQYF
TRBV19	TRBJ1-1	CASTIWRGLTEAFF
TRBV19	TRBJ1-4	CASILRGGSGEKLFF
TRBV6-6	TRBJ2-2	CASKGQGNTGELFF
TRBV27	TRBJ1-2	CASSLGQNYGYTF
TRBV6-1	.	CASSEGVTSGYEQYF
TRBV7-3	TRBJ2-3	CASSLRGSGRTDTQYF
TRBV4-1	TRBJ1-5	CASSHPTLRGGNQPQHF
TRBV2	TRBJ2-1	CASSEYGLAGVGSEQFF
TRBV18	TRBJ2-2	CASSPVAVPNTGELFF
TRBV18	TRBJ1-5	CASSSGSGSNQPQHF
TRBV7-2	TRBJ2-7	CASSHSSDEQYF
TRBV7-2	TRBJ2-1	CASSLELAGGNEQFF
TRBV19	TRBJ2-1	CASSMALDEQFF
TRBV7-7	TRBJ2-7	CASSLAGSYEQYF
TRBV4-3	TRBJ2-1	CASSQNHPGGTYNEQFF
TRBV6-1	TRBJ2-4	CATKQGATAKNIQYF
TRBV27	.	CASSLSETGGSDEQYF
TRBV4-1	TRBJ2-7	CASSQGRAKNDYEQYF
TRBV19	TRBJ1-5	CASSIFKGVGNQPQHF
TRBV4-1	TRBJ2-3	CASSQGAPFLAPGDTQYF
TRBV11-2	TRBJ1-2	CASSLRQGSYGYTF
TRBV6-4	TRBJ2-2	CASSVEGLNTGELFF
TRBV5-1	TRBJ1-1	CASSRSTSGTTEAFF
TRBV5-3	TRBJ2-1	CAGRDRKLFF
TRBV5-6	TRBJ2-7	CASSSGQGREQYF
TRBV6-5	TRBJ1-2	CASSPYRDQGYTF
TRBV4-2	TRBJ2-7	CASSQDDEQYF
TRBV6-1	TRBJ2-4	CASSEASLAWNIQYF
TRBV6-6	TRBJ1-6	CASIPQGFYNSPLHF
TRBV4-1	TRBJ2-6	CASSQADRVSVLTF
TRBV30	TRBJ1-3	CAWTRTGASGNTIYF
TRBV4-3	TRBJ2-7	CASSPEYGGGFYEQYF
TRBV9	TRBJ2-1	CASSVDGHPYNEQFF
TRBV15	TRBJ2-1	CATSSPGLAGYNEQFF
TRBV2	TRBJ2-4	CASSPDRGAKNIQYF
TRBV6-5	TRBJ1-6	CASTLWGGALHF
TRBV19	TRBJ2-3	CASSSTTGAADTQYF
TRBV4-1	TRBJ1-3	CATRSQGASGNTIYF
TRBV2	TRBJ2-5	CASSYGTPESDF
TRBV18	TRBJ1-5	CASSPFRRTENQPQHF